This T cell receptor beta chain emerged from a study of T cells of healthy individuals. From the 5' RACE reads, TCRdb called clonotypes with MiXCR, one entry per CDR3 protein. The sample has 40,000 to 60,000 distinct CDR3 sequences; approximately 14% are singletons. This clonotype originated in a human donor in good health.

As DNA, the CDR3 is TGTGCCAGCAGCCAAGAATTAGGACAGGGGGCCTCCGATGAGCAGTTCTTC. It is translated as CASSQELGQGASDEQFF. The rearrangement uses TRBV14 and TRBJ2-1, with 11 bases matching TRBD1. CDR1 is SGHDN, CDR2 FVKESK, per germline. CDR3 size: 17 residues. J was trimmed by 8 bases and V by 0 bases; bases with no gene match: 9.